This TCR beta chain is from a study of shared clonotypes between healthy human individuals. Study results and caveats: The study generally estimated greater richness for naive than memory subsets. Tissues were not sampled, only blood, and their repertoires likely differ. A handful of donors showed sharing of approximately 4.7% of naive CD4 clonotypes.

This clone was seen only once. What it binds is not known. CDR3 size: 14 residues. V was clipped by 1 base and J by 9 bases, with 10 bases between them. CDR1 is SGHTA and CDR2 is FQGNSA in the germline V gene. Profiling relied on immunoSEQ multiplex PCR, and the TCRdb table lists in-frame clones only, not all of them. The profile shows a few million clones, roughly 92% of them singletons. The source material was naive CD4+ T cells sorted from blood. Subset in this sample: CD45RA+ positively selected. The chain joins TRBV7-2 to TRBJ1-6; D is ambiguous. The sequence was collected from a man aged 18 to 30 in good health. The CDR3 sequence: CASSLGMLGSPLHF. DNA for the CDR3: TGTGCCAGCAGCTTAGGGATGCTGGGTTCACCCCTCCACTTT.